This TCR beta chain emerged from a study of response to subunit inactivated influenza vaccine. Findings of the study overall: Every seasonal influenza vaccination brings in few new T cells, the authors suggested.

Per the germline V gene, CDR1 is ENHRY and CDR2 is SYGVKD. The junction had 15 bases not matched to a gene; V was cut back by 6 bases and J by 6 bases. The CDR3 contains 17 residues. On this clonotype: The target antigen is unknown.

One entry per CDR3 protein results from TCRdb running MiXCR on the RT-PCR reads. The sample holds just over 300,000 distinct CDR3 sequences; around 20% are singletons and the top ten take 10%. The material was PBMCs from blood, obtained less than 22 months after vaccination. This chain joins TRBV10-3 and TRBJ2-1, with 9 bases identical to TRBD1. The sequence was collected from a man aged 45 to 70 who received an inactivated influenza vaccine. The CDR3 loop reads CAISSGTGRLEFNEQFF. The CDR3 DNA follows: TGTGCCATCAGCTCGGGGACAGGGCGTTTAGAGTTCAATGAGCAGTTCTTC.